Below, one TCR beta chain is given with its context. The sample belongs to a study of T cell changes during pregnancy in multiple sclerosis. The germline gives CDR1 LGHNA, CDR2 YNFKEQ. The CDR3 sequence is 13 residues long. Trimming took 8 bases from V and 3 from J; bases not matched to a gene: 6. Sequencing used immunoSEQ multiplex PCR; TCRdb keeps in-frame clones, though not all of them. The sample gives 49,000 or so clones, roughly nine tenths of which show up once; approximately 0.41% is in the top ten. The clonotype comes from a female donor in good health, enrolled as a control in a pregnancy study. Sequenced here: CD4+ T cells from peripheral blood mononuclear cells, sampled in the second trimester of pregnancy. The V call is TRBV4-2, the J call TRBJ2-5; 7 positions match TRBD2. CDR3 DNA: TGTGCCAGCTGCCTCAGCGGGGAAGAGACCCAGTACTTC. Its protein product is CASCLSGEETQYF.